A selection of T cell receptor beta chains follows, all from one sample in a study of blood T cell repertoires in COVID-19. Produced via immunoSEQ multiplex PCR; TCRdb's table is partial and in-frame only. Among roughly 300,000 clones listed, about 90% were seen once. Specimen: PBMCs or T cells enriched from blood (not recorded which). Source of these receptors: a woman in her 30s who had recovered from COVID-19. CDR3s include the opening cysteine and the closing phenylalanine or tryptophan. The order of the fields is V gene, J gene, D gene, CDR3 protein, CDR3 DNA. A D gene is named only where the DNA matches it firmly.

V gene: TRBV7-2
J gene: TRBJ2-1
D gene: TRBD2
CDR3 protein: CASSLVGTSGGQGYNEQFF
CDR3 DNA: TGTGCCAGCAGCTTGGTCGGGACTAGCGGGGGGCAAGGGTACAATGAGCAGTTCTTC

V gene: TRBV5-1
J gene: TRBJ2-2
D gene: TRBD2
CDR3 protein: CASRTSGGAQDTGELFF
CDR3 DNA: TGCGCCAGCAGGACTAGCGGGGGGGCCCAGGACACCGGGGAGCTGTTTTTT

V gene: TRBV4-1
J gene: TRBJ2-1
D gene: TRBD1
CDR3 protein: CASSQGQGRSEQFF
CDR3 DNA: TGCGCCAGCAGCCAAGGACAGGGGAGGAGTGAGCAGTTCTTC

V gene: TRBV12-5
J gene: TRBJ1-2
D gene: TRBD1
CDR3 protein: CASGLKGQESNYGYTF
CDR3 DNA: TGTGCTAGTGGTTTGAAGGGACAGGAGTCTAACTATGGCTACACCTTC

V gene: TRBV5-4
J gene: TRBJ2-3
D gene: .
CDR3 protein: CASSLGIGGTDTQYF
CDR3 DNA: TGTGCCAGCAGCTTGGGCATAGGGGGCACAGATACGCAGTATTTT

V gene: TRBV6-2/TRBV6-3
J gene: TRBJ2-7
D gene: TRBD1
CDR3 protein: CASSRTGGTYEQYF
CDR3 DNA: TGTGCCAGCAGTCGGACAGGGGGCACCTACGAGCAGTACTTC

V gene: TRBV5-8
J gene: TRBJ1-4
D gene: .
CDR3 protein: CASSTPDSFNEKLFF
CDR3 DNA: TGTGCCAGCAGCACCCCGGACAGTTTTAATGAAAAACTGTTTTTT

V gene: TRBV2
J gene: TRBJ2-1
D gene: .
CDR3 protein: CASSVQGNSYNEQFF
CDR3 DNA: TGTGCCAGCAGTGTCCAGGGAAACTCCTACAATGAGCAGTTCTTC

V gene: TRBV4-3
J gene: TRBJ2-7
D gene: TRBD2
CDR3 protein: CASSASGTDFYEQYF
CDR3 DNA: TGCGCCAGCAGCGCTAGCGGGACAGACTTCTACGAGCAGTACTTC

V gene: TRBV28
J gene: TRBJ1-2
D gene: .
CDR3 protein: CASSLPLRGFYGYTF
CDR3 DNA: TGTGCCAGCAGTTTACCCCTTAGAGGGTTCTATGGCTACACCTTC

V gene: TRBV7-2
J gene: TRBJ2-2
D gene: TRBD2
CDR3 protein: CASSLAIDSQGGTGELFF
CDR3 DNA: TGTGCCAGCAGCTTAGCGATAGATTCGCAGGGAGGGACCGGGGAGCTGTTTTTT

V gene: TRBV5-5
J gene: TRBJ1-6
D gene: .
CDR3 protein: CASSLGHSNNSPLHF
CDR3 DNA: TGTGCCAGCAGCTTGGGTCACTCAAATAATTCACCCCTCCACTTT

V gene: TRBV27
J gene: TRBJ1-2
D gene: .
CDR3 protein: CASSLTGNYGYTF
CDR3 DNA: TGTGCCAGCAGTTTAACGGGGAACTATGGCTACACCTTC

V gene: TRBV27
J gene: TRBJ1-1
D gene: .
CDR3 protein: CASRERRVGNTEAFF
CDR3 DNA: TGTGCCAGCAGAGAACGCAGGGTGGGGAACACTGAAGCTTTCTTT

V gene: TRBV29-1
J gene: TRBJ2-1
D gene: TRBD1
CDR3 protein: CSVEGTKDRGNYNEQFF
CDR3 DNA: TGCAGCGTTGAAGGCACCAAAGACAGGGGGAATTACAATGAGCAGTTCTTC

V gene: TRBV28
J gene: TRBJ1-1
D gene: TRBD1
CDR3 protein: CASSPPGQGPLGTEAFF
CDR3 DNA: TGTGCCAGCAGTCCTCCGGGACAGGGCCCCTTGGGCACTGAAGCTTTCTTT

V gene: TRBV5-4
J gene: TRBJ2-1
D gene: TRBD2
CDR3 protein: CASSLGGGVTYNEQFF
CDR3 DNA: TGTGCCAGCAGCTTGGGCGGGGGGGTAACCTACAATGAGCAGTTCTTC